The text below deals with one TCR beta chain. Its cognate antigen is unknown. The data belong to a study of T cell responses to AZD1222 COVID-19 vaccine. Study outcomes and limitations: Recipients of AZD1222 seropositive at baseline numbered only 5 to 7.

The CDR3 is 14 residues long. The germline CDR1 and CDR2 sequences are MNHNS and SASEGT. Trimming took off 2 bases at V and 5 bases at J, with 13 bases between the two ends. TCRdb keeps only in-frame clones here, not all; method: immunoSEQ multiplex PCR. The sample contains about 100,000 clones, around 84% of which appear only once. This specimen consisted of peripheral blood, obtained on day 0 of AZD1222 vaccination. The chain couples TRBV6-1 to TRBJ2-7; D is unresolved. This receptor was identified in an adult in good health. CDR3 bases: TGTGCCAGCAGTGAACGCGGCCGTGGGAACGAGCAGTACTTC. Its translation is CASSERGRGNEQYF.